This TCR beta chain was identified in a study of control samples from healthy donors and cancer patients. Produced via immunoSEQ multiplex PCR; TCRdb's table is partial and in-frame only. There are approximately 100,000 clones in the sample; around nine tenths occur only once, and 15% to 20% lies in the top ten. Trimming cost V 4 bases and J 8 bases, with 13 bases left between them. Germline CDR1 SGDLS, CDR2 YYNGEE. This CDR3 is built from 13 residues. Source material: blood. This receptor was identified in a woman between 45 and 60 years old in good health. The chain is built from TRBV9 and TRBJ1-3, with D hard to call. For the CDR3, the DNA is TGTGCCAGCAGCCCCCGAAGGCGGGACACCATATATTTT. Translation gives CASSPRRRDTIYF.